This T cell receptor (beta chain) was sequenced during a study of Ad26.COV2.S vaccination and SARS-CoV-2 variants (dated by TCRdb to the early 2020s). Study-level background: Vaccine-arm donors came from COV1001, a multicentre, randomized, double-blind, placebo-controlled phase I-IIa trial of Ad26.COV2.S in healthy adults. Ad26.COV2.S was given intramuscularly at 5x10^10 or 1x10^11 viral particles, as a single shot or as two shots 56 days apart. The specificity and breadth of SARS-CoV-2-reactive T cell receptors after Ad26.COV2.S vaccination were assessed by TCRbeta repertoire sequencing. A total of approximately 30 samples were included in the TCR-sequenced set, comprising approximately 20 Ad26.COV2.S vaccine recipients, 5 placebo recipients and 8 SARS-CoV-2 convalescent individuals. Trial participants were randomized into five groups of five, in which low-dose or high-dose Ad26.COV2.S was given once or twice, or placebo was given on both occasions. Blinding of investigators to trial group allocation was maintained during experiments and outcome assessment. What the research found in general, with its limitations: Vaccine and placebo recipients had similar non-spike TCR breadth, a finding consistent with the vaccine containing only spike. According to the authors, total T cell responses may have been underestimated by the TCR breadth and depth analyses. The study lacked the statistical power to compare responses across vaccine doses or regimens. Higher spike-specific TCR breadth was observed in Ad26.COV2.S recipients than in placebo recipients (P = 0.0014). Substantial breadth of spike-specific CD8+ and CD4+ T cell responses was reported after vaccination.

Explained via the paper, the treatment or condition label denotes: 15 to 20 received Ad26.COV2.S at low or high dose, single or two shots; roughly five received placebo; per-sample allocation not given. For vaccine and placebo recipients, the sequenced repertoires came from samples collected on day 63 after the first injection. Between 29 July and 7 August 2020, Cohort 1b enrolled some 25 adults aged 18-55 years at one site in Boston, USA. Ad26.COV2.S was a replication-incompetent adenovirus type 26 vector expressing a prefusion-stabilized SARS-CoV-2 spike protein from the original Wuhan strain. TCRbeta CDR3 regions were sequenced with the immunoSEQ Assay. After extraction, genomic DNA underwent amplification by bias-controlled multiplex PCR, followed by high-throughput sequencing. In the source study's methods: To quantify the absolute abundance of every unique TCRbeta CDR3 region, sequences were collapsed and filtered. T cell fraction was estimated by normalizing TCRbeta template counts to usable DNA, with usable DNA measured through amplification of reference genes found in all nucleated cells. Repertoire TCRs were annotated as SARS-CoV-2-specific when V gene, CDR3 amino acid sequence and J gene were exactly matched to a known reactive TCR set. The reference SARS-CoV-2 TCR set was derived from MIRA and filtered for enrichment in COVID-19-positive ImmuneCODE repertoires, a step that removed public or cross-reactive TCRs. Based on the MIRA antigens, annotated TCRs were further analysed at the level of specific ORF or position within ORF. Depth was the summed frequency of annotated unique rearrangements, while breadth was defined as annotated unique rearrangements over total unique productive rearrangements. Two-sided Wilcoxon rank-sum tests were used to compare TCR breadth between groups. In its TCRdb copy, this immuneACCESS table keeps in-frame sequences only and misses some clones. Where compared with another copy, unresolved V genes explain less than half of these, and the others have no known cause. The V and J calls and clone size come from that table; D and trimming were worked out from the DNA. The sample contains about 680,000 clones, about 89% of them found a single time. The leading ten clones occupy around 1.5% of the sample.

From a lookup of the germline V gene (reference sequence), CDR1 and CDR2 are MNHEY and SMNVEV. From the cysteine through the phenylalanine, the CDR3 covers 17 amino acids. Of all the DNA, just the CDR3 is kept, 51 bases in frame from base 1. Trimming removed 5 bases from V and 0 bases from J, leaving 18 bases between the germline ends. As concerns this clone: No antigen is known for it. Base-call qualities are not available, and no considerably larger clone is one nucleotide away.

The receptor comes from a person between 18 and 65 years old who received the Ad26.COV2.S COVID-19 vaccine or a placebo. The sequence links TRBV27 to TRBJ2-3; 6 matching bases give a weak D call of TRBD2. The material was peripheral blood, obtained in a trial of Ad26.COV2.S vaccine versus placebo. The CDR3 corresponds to CASSQAVPGVSTDTQYF. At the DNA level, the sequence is TGTGCCAGCAGTCAAGCCGTTCCGGGAGTAAGCACAGATACGCAGTATTTT.